This entry features one TCR beta chain sequence. No antigen is known for it. These data come from a study of T cell responses to AZD1222 COVID-19 vaccine. Findings and caveats of the study: Donors were chiefly white British, with a greater number of females, and clonal diversity was perhaps underestimated. Breadth and depth of Spike-specific TCRs rose after two AZD1222 doses. Sampled repertoires all dated from after the peak T cell response.

Libraries were prepared by immunoSEQ multiplex PCR; TCRdb keeps only in-frame clonotypes and omits some of them. In the table there are 150,000 to 200,000 clones, roughly 93% of which are singletons. The CDR3 has 12 residues. Germline trimming cut 7 bases from V and 9 bases from J; bases unmatched to any gene: 7. The TCR was taken from an adult in good health. The chain links TRBV12-3 or TRBV12-4 to TRBJ2-7, with 9 bases matching TRBD1. Sequenced material: peripheral blood, taken on day 0 of AZD1222 vaccination. CDR3 nucleotide sequence: TGTGCCAGCACCCCGGGACAGGGCGGGCAGTACTTC. Translated: CASTPGQGGQYF.